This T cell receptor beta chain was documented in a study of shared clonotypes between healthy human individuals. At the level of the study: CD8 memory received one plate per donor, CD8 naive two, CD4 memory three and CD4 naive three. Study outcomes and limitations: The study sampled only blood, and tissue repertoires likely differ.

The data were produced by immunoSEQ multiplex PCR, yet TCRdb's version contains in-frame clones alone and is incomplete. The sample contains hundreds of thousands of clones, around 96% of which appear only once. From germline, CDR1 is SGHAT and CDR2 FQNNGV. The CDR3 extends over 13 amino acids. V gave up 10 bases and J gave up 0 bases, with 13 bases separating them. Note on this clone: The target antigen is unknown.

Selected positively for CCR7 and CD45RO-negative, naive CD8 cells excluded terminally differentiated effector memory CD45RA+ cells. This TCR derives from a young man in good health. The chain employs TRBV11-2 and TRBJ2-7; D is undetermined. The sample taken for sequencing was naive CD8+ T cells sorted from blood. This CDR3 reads CATAALSSYEQYF. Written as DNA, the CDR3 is TGTGCCACGGCAGCACTAAGCTCCTACGAGCAGTACTTC.